These T cell receptor beta chains were read from a single sample in a study of T-cell reconstitution after alpha-beta-depleted transplantation in children. TCRdb reprocessed the PCR reads with MiXCR, giving one entry per CDR3 protein. The sample lists 800,000 to 1,000,000 distinct CDR3 sequences, around 30% occurring once. The sequences come from PBMCs, mostly from graft donor cells, collected 360 days after TCRalphabeta/CD19-depleted stem cell transplant. These receptors were obtained from a boy under three years old who had a stem cell transplant for SCID, so the T cells may come from the graft donor. The CDR3 runs from the conserved cysteine through the conserved F or W. D genes are given only for firm matches. A row's size may be missing; if present it is once, few, many or a size class.

clone size	D gene	J gene	V gene	CDR3 protein	CDR3 DNA
few	-	TRBJ2-5	TRBV29-1	CSVEASGETQYF	TGCAGCGTTGAGGCGAGTGGGGAGACCCAGTACTTC
few	-	TRBJ2-7	TRBV28	CASSLALDHSGPGYEQYF	TGTGCCAGCAGCCTCGCTTTGGACCACAGCGGACCAGGCTACGAGCAGTACTTC
-	-	TRBJ2-3	TRBV5-1	CASSDNPPDTQYF	TGCGCCAGCAGCGACAACCCCCCGGATACGCAGTATTTT
few	-	TRBJ2-3	TRBV2	CASTRSVDTQYF	TGTGCCAGCACCCGGAGCGTGGATACGCAGTATTTT
-	-	TRBJ2-5	TRBV27	CASSAPGTPEYF	TGTGCCAGCAGTGCCCCGGGGACACCAGAGTACTTC
-	TRBD2	TRBJ2-3	TRBV4-2	CASSQARLAGADTQYF	TGTGCCAGCAGCCAAGCAAGACTAGCGGGGGCCGATACGCAGTATTTT
-	TRBD2	TRBJ2-3	TRBV12-3/TRBV12-4	CASSRTSGGKDTQYF	TGTGCCAGCAGTCGTACTAGCGGGGGGAAGGATACGCAGTATTTT
-	-	TRBJ2-1	TRBV7-9	CASSRSDSYNEQFF	TGTGCCAGCAGCCGCTCGGACAGTTACAATGAGCAGTTCTTC
-	-	TRBJ2-5	TRBV29-1	CSVVDAIQETQYF	TGCAGCGTTGTTGATGCCATCCAGGAGACCCAGTACTTC
-	TRBD1	TRBJ1-5	TRBV12-3/TRBV12-4	CASSYYLGTGSYQPQHF	TGTGCCAGCAGTTACTACCTCGGGACAGGAAGCTATCAGCCCCAGCATTTT
once	-	TRBJ1-1	TRBV5-1	CASSPRETDRRYTEAFF	TGCGCCAGCAGCCCAAGGGAGACGGACAGAAGATACACTGAAGCTTTCTTT
few	-	TRBJ2-7	TRBV27	CATSVGGHEQYF	TGTGCCACCTCGGTGGGGGGCCACGAGCAGTACTTC
few	-	TRBJ2-4	TRBV7-2	CASSTPSGQKNIQYF	TGTGCCAGCAGCACGCCCTCCGGGCAGAAAAACATTCAGTACTTC
-	-	TRBJ1-4	TRBV28	CASSLAQATFF	-
few	TRBD1	TRBJ2-7	TRBV7-8	CASSSDGTGGERPYEQYF	TGTGCCAGCAGCTCGGACGGGACAGGGGGCGAACGGCCCTACGAGCAGTACTTC
few	-	TRBJ2-1	TRBV15	CATSRDSGREQFF	TGTGCCACCAGCAGAGATTCCGGCCGGGAGCAGTTCTTC
-	TRBD1	TRBJ1-2	TRBV6-4	CASSPDGRGRNGYTF	TGTGCCAGCAGCCCCGATGGCAGGGGGCGTAATGGCTACACCTTC
few	TRBD1	TRBJ2-7	TRBV5-1	CASRIAGGSSYEQYF	TGCGCCAGCAGGATCGCAGGGGGCTCGTCCTACGAGCAGTACTTC
few	TRBD1	TRBJ1-4	TRBV11-2	CASSLDRGRSEKLFF	TGTGCCAGCAGCCTCGACAGGGGACGTAGTGAAAAACTGTTTTTT
-	-	TRBJ2-7	TRBV28	CASSLRGRKQYF	TGTGCCAGCAGTCTCAGGGGCAGGAAGCAGTACTTC
-	TRBD2	TRBJ2-1	TRBV19	CASSRGGPEIYNEQFF	TGTGCCAGTAGTAGGGGGGGTCCTGAAATCTACAATGAGCAGTTCTTC
-	-	TRBJ2-3	TRBV9	CASSARQTTDTQYF	TGTGCCAGCAGCGCACGACAGACCACAGATACGCAGTATTTT
few	TRBD1	TRBJ2-5	TRBV7-6	CASSVQGRETQYF	TGTGCCAGCAGCGTACAGGGGCGGGAGACCCAGTACTTC
-	TRBD1	TRBJ1-1	TRBV18	CASSVSGTVNTEAFF	TGTGCCAGCTCAGTCAGCGGGACAGTGAACACTGAAGCTTTCTTT
few	-	TRBJ1-3	TRBV18	CASSPTPPKFSGNTIYF	TGTGCCAGCTCACCAACCCCTCCCAAGTTCTCTGGAAACACCATATATTTT
-	-	TRBJ2-5	TRBV20-1	CSAHGMVDYQETQYF	TGCAGTGCACATGGTATGGTGGACTACCAAGAGACCCAGTACTTC
-	-	TRBJ1-5	TRBV12-3/TRBV12-4	CASSLGGSGVQPQHF	TGTGCCAGCAGTTTAGGTGGGTCAGGGGTACAGCCCCAGCATTTT
-	-	TRBJ1-1	TRBV29-1	CSVGGERGLMNTEAFF	TGCAGCGTTGGAGGAGAGAGGGGTCTTATGAACACTGAAGCTTTCTTT
-	-	TRBJ2-2	TRBV20-1	CSARDLRRGRTGELFF	TGCAGTGCTAGAGATCTACGACGGGGCCGGACCGGGGAGCTGTTTTTT
-	-	TRBJ2-3	TRBV7-8	CASSLVLRSGTDTQYF	TGTGCCAGCAGCTTAGTTTTGCGATCAGGCACAGATACGCAGTATTTT
-	-	TRBJ2-5	TRBV11-3	CASSLGVDRSQETQYF	TGTGCCAGCAGCTTAGGGGTTGACAGGAGCCAAGAGACCCAGTACTTC
-	TRBD2	TRBJ2-1	TRBV6-2/TRBV6-3	CASSPPGTSNAEQFF	TGTGCCAGCAGTCCTCCAGGGACTAGCAACGCTGAGCAGTTCTTC
few	-	TRBJ2-7	TRBV4-1	CASSQVAEFAGYEQYF	TGCGCCAGCAGCCAAGTTGCAGAATTTGCGGGCTACGAGCAGTACTTC